These T cell receptor beta chains were read from a single sample in a study of blood T cells in healthy people across ages. TCRdb reprocessed the 5' RACE reads via MiXCR and lists one record per CDR3 protein. The sample has some 1,800,000 distinct CDR3 sequences, 30% to 40% seen once. Specimen: blood. The receptor set was obtained from a human donor in good health. Both conserved end residues are part of each CDR3. D genes are given only for firm matches. Part of the rows lack a size; the others show once, few, many or a class for expanded clones.

D gene,CDR3 length,V gene,J gene,clone size,CDR3 DNA,CDR3 protein
-,12,TRBV11-3,TRBJ2-3,-,TGTGCCAGCAGCTTAGAAGGCGGGGTGCAGTATTTT,CASSLEGGVQYF
-,15,TRBV5-6,TRBJ1-2,few,TGTGCCGGCAGCTTGGTTACCCTCGGGCGCTATGGCTACACCTTC,CAGSLVTLGRYGYTF
-,14,TRBV5-1,TRBJ2-7,few,TGCGCCAGCAGGCTTGGGACTCTATCAGACGAGCAGTACTTC,CASRLGTLSDEQYF
-,15,TRBV4-1,TRBJ1-2,-,TGCGCCAGCAGCCAAGTAGGGGGGCGGAACTATGGCTACACCTTC,CASSQVGGRNYGYTF
-,13,TRBV5-1,TRBJ1-6,-,TGCGCCAGCACCCAGTCGAAGGATTCACCCCTCCACTTT,CASTQSKDSPLHF
TRBD2,16,TRBV12-3/TRBV12-4,TRBJ2-1,-,TGTGCCAGCAGTTTGCCTAGCGGGGGGGCTGTAGATGAGCAGTTCTTC,CASSLPSGGAVDEQFF
TRBD2,17,TRBV5-1,TRBJ2-5,-,TGCGCCAGCAGCTTGAAGTACGGCGGGGGGGCTTACAATGAGCAGTACTTC,CASSLKYGGGAYNEQYF
-,15,TRBV3-1,TRBJ1-2,-,TGTGCCAGCGGCCAAGAGCAAACTACCGGACGTGGCTACACCTTC,CASGQEQTTGRGYTF
-,18,TRBV6-1,TRBJ2-5,few,TGTGCCAGCACTCAAGCCCCTCCCAGCGGGGTAGGGGGAGAGACCCAGTACTTC,CASTQAPPSGVGGETQYF
-,13,TRBV25-1,TRBJ1-1,-,TGTGCCAGCAGTGAAAACAGGAACACTGAAGCTTTCTTT,CASSENRNTEAFF
TRBD2,15,TRBV20-1,TRBJ2-1,-,TGCAGTGCTAAGGAGGGACTAGCGGAATACAATGAGCAGTTCTTC,CSAKEGLAEYNEQFF
TRBD1,15,TRBV6-5,TRBJ1-2,few,TGTGCCAGCAGTTACTTGTACAGGGGGCGCTTTGGCTACACCTTC,CASSYLYRGRFGYTF
-,15,TRBV20-1,TRBJ1-1,few,TGCAGTGCTGATATCGTCCGGACAGACAACACTGAAGCTTTCTTT,CSADIVRTDNTEAFF
-,15,TRBV5-1,TRBJ2-3,few,TGCGCCAGCAGCTTGGGTGTAGCAGGCACAGATACGCAGTATTTT,CASSLGVAGTDTQYF
TRBD1,15,TRBV4-3,TRBJ2-1,-,TGCGCCAGCAGCCAACTCCCCGGGACAGTGAATGAGCAGTTCTTC,CASSQLPGTVNEQFF
-,15,TRBV7-2,TRBJ2-3,-,TGTGCCAGCAGCACGGAGCCACGCGGCACAGATACGCAGTATTTT,CASSTEPRGTDTQYF
TRBD1,15,TRBV20-1,TRBJ1-2,-,TGCAGTGCTAGAGATCTGCAGGGGGATAACTATGGCTACACCTTC,CSARDLQGDNYGYTF
-,16,TRBV7-2,TRBJ2-3,few,TGTGCCAGCAGCTTATCCCCTCCCGTAGGGAGGGATACGCAGTATTTT,CASSLSPPVGRDTQYF
-,15,TRBV7-9,TRBJ1-4,-,TGTGCCAGCAGCTTCCGGGGATCCGAGGATGAAAAACTGTTTTTT,CASSFRGSEDEKLFF
-,13,TRBV20-1,TRBJ2-7,many,TGCAGTGCCCCCGAACAGAACTCCTACGAGCAGTACTTC,CSAPEQNSYEQYF